This TCR beta chain came from a study of T cell responses to AZD1222 COVID-19 vaccine. Study-wide points: Distributed over spike, vaccine-associated CD4 TCRs predominated at 160-218 and 743-854. Females made up more of the donors, who were largely white British, and clonal diversity may have come out too low.

Remarks on this clone: The antigen is not known.

Germline CDR1 SGDLS, CDR2 YYNGEE. The germline V and J ends were trimmed by 3 bases and 4 bases, with 7 bases remaining between them. This CDR3 is built from 12 residues. Sequencing was performed with immunoSEQ multiplex PCR; in TCRdb, only in-frame clones are kept and a portion is missing. There are 150,000 or so clones in the sample; 85% to 90% occur only once, and roughly 4% lies in the top ten. The clonotype originates from an adult who received the MenACWY meningococcal vaccine as a control. The chain employs TRBV9 and TRBJ2-5; D ambiguous. This specimen was peripheral blood, taken 28 days after the second dose of the MenACWY control vaccine. CDR3 nucleotides: TGTGCCAGCAGCGCCTACGGAGAGACCCAGTACTTC. Protein product: CASSAYGETQYF.